This T cell receptor (beta chain) was retrieved from a study of beta chain features in type 1 diabetes. For the study at large: Some 99 million sorted cells were examined across all samples.

The germline V and J ends were trimmed by 1 base and 4 bases, with 10 bases remaining between them. Germline-derived CDR1 and CDR2 are SGHTA and FQGNSA. The CDR3 is 14 amino acids. It was via CD45RO/CCR7/CD25/CD127/CD95/CD27 that CD4+ naive, central memory, regulatory and stem cell-like memory cells were sorted. Since all of the isolated RNA was reverse transcribed, expressed TCRB transcripts were what got sequenced. Sequencing was performed with immunoSEQ multiplex PCR; in TCRdb, only in-frame clones are kept and a portion is missing. Of hundreds of thousands of clones listed, roughly 14% are singletons.

V is TRBV7-2 and J is TRBJ1-1; D may be TRBD1 (5 bases). Material: naive CD4+ T cells from blood. This TCR derives from a woman aged 35 to 49 in good health. The CDR3 protein is CASSLEAGLTEAFF. For the CDR3, the DNA is TGTGCCAGCAGCTTAGAGGCAGGGCTCACTGAAGCTTTCTTT.